Below, 14 T cell receptor beta chains from the same sample are listed, as sequenced in a study of graft-versus-host responses after intestinal transplantation. This table comes from immunoSEQ multiplex PCR, and its TCRdb copy is limited to in-frame clones, with some not included. The profile shows some 13,000 clones, about 30% of them singletons. This sample comprised alloreactive CD4+ T cells from a mixed lymphocyte reaction culture, obtained before intestinal transplant. Subset defined: CFSE-low proliferating T cells sorted from roughly 6-day pre-transplant mixed lymphocyte reaction (GvH or HvG direction). Receptors were obtained from a human patient who received an intestinal transplant.

This clone came up once. The genes are TRBV27 and TRBJ2-7; no clear D. Deletions cut 2 bases from V and 2 bases from J, with 13 bases between. CDR1 is MNHEY, CDR2 SMNVEV, per germline (reference sequence). The CDR3 totals 15 residues. CDR3 region: CASSLIGPGAYEQYF. The CDR3 region has the DNA TGTGCCAGCAGTTTAATTGGTCCAGGAGCCTACGAGCAGTACTTC.

This clone was counted only a few times. The chain has TRBV9 and TRBJ1-1; TRBD1 might be the D (5 bases). From germline, CDR1 is SGDLS and CDR2 YYNGEE. Trimming cost V 0 bases and J 0 bases, with 9 bases left between them. CDR3 size: 15 residues. Here the CDR3 reads CASSVVSGLNTEAFF. DNA for the CDR3: TGTGCCAGCAGCGTAGTATCGGGGCTGAACACTGAAGCTTTCTTT.

This chain links TRBV2 with TRBJ2-5; 10 bases fit TRBD2. The DNA end is a closer match to TRBJ2-7, so the J assignment may be wrong. The CDR3 loop spans 14 amino acids. Germline CDR1 is SNHLY and CDR2 is FYNNEI. In nucleotides, the CDR3 is TGTGCCAGCAGTTGGACTAGCGGATCCTACGAGCAGTACTTC. Protein sequence: CASSWTSGSYEQYF.

The chain has TRBV6-6 and TRBJ2-1; TRBD1 matches 7 bases. The germline V gene has CDR1 MNHNY and CDR2 SVGAGI (reference sequence). The CDR3 totals 14 residues. Losses at the gene ends were 6 bases for V and 1 base for J; bases not matched to a gene: 3. CDR3 amino acids: CASSHRGSYNEQFF. The CDR3 coding sequence is TGTGCCAGCAGCCACAGGGGTTCCTACAATGAGCAGTTCTTC.

This clone was detected a few times. The chain combines TRBV6-1 with TRBJ1-5; D is undetermined. The CDR3 totals 17 residues. Germline V lookup: CDR1 MNHNS, CDR2 SASEGT. The V gene lost 4 bases and the J gene lost 0 bases, with 16 bases spanning the gap. The CDR3 nucleotides are TGTGCCAGCAGTGCTTCCCAACAAGTTTATAGCAATCAGCCCCAGCATTTT. It is translated as CASSASQQVYSNQPQHF.

V gene TRBV19 combines with J gene TRBJ2-7; D ambiguous. The CDR3 contains 13 residues. V lost 4 bases and J 1 base, leaving 8 bases between the germline ends. CDR1 and CDR2 (germline): LNHDA, SQIVND (reference sequence). CDR3 DNA: TGTGCCAGTAGTACCCAGTTTTCCTACGAGCAGTACTTC. This sequence encodes CASSTQFSYEQYF.

The V call is TRBV12-2, the J call TRBJ1-1. TRBV12-2 is classified as a pseudogene. The CDR3 runs to 20 residues. CDR3 protein: CASRPISTPHGDVMNTEAFF. CDR3 bases: TGTGCAAGTCGCCCAATAAGCACGCCACACGGGGACGTAATGAACACTGAAGCTTTCTTT.

This clone was picked up a small number of times. The V gene is TRBV18, the J gene TRBJ2-7, with 7 bases lining up with TRBD2. J gave up 6 bases and V 0 bases, and 14 bases lay outside the gene matches. The CDR3 is 17 amino acids. The germline gives CDR1 KGHSH, CDR2 LQKENI. The CDR3 sequence is CASSPPVGLGGTGEQYF. The CDR3 DNA reads TGTGCCAGCTCACCACCGGTCGGTTTGGGAGGGACGGGCGAGCAGTACTTC.

In the case of this clone: Being one base from a much bigger clone, this may be a read error. V is TRBV5-1 and J is TRBJ1-3; 7 positions match TRBD1. The CDR3 has 16 residues. Germline V gene sequence: CDR1 SGHRS, CDR2 YFSETQ. The CDR3 DNA sequence: TGCGCCAGCAGCGCAGGACAGGCAGTCCCTGGAAACGCCATATATTTT. Residues: CASSAGQAVPGNAIYF.

The chain is built from TRBV9 and TRBJ2-7, with D hard to call. The CDR3 has 15 residues. Germline V gene data show CDR1 as SGDLS and CDR2 as YYNGEE. Trimming took off 0 bases at V and 3 bases at J, with 13 bases between the two ends. The CDR3, as DNA: TGTGCCAGCAGCGTAGGTCGGACGTCTATCTACGAGCAGTACTTC. This translates into CASSVGRTSIYEQYF.

The gene calls are TRBV7-2 and TRBJ1-2, with a possible D match to TRBD1 (6 bases). This CDR3 spans 15 amino acids. Germline V gives CDR1 SGHTA, CDR2 FQGNSA. V was trimmed by 1 base and J by 3 bases, leaving 12 bases between them. The CDR3 bases are TGTGCCAGCAGCTTAGACGGGGGCGCCGACTATGGCTACACCTTC. This sequence encodes CASSLDGGADYGYTF.

This clone was recorded a few times. This chain joins TRBV18 and TRBJ2-7; 9 bases map to TRBD1. CDR1 KGHSH and CDR2 LQKENI come from the germline V gene. The CDR3 contains 15 residues. V lost 1 base, J lost 3 bases, and 4 bases stayed unmatched. The CDR3 reads CASSPRTGGGYEQYF. The CDR3 region has the DNA TGTGCCAGCTCACCACGAACAGGGGGCGGCTACGAGCAGTACTTC.

The rearrangement uses TRBV6-5 and TRBJ1-5; D gene ambiguous. V dropped 4 bases and J dropped 1 base, with 5 bases sitting between them. Germline CDR1 reads MNHEY; CDR2 reads SVGAGI. The CDR3 has 13 residues. The CDR3 sequence is CASSSTSNQPQHF. The CDR3 DNA reads as TGTGCCAGCAGTTCAACAAGCAATCAGCCCCAGCATTTT.

The chain employs TRBV15 and TRBJ2-1; 7 bases match TRBD2. Germline-derived CDR1 and CDR2 are LNHNV and YYDKDF (reference sequence). After removal of 1 base from V and 6 bases from J, the junction contained 15 bases not matched to a gene. This CDR3 is 18 amino acids long. CDR3 DNA: TGTGCCACCAGCAGAGGATTACTACTAGCGCGGGAAAGCAATGAGCAGTTCTTC. This gives the protein CATSRGLLLARESNEQFF.